Shown below are 32 T cell receptor beta chains from a single sample sequenced in a study of regulatory T cells in long-lasting Graves disease. Assembly of TCR beta libraries relied on iRepertoire HTBI primers together with Arm-PCR of CDR3 regions. TCRdb re-analysed the multiplex PCR reads in MiXCR, keeping a single row per CDR3 protein. The table shows hundreds of thousands of distinct CDR3 sequences, with about 16% occurring only once. Time point reported: newly diagnosed GD, antithyroid drugs for less than 3 months. RNA from PBMCs was the source of the TCR library. In addition, the sample was reused for a study of T cells in Graves' hyperthyroidism and ophthalmopathy.

The material sequenced was peripheral blood mononuclear cells (PBMCs), taken at new diagnosis, from a patient treated with antithyroid drugs. The receptors derive from a woman aged 40-60 years with Graves disease.

For this clonotype: A far larger clone is only one base removed, so a read error is likely. This sequence joins TRBV7-8 and TRBJ2-7, with a tentative D call TRBD2 (6 bases). Trimming took off 3 bases at V and 7 bases at J, with 19 bases between the two ends. The CDR3 runs to 15 residues. The germline CDR1 and CDR2 sequences are SGHVS and FQNEAQ. CDR3: CASSLTGAEGNEQYF. The CDR3 region has the DNA TGTGCCAGCAGCTTGACGGGAGCCGAGGGCAATGAGCAGTACTTC.

The J gene is TRBJ2-1, the V gene TRBV5-6, with 10 bases identical to TRBD2. CDR1 and CDR2 (germline): SGHDT, YYEEEE. This CDR3 spans 14 amino acids. V was pared by 5 bases and J by 7 bases, with 6 bases of the junction left unmatched. CDR3 sequence (DNA): TGTGCCAGCAGTCCAGCGGGGGGGCGGAATGAGCAGTTCTTC. It is translated as CASSPAGGRNEQFF.

This clonotype was recorded at least ten times. V gene TRBV6-1 combines with J gene TRBJ2-5; D remains unclear. The CDR3 spans 14 residues. Looked up from germline, CDR1 is MNHNS and CDR2 is SASEGT. Trimming removed 7 bases from V and 4 bases from J, with 16 bases in between. The CDR3 sequence: CASTQSRRGETQYF. The CDR3 nucleotides read TGTGCCAGCACTCAATCCAGACGCGGAGAGACCCAGTACTTC.

V gene TRBV4-2 combines with J gene TRBJ2-7; 7 bases match TRBD1. CDR1 LGHNA and CDR2 YNFKEQ come from the germline V gene. Unmatched junction bases numbered 5, after V lost 1 base and J lost 5 bases. The CDR3 totals 14 residues. The CDR3 spells CASSQVEGANEQYF. The CDR3 DNA follows: TGTGCCAGCAGCCAAGTAGAGGGGGCGAACGAGCAGTACTTC.

This clonotype was seen ten or more times. One end of the junction varies from germline; a read error may be responsible. The chain employs TRBV7-7 and TRBJ2-5, with D perhaps matching TRBD2 (5 bases). The CDR3 is made up of 13 amino acids. CDR1 SSHAT and CDR2 FNYEAQ come from the germline V gene (reference sequence). The CDR3 sequence: CASSLNRGETQYF. The CDR3 DNA reads as TGTGCTAGCAGCTTAAACAGAGGGGAGACCCAGTACTTC.

This clonotype was recorded many times. The chain carries TRBV28 and TRBJ2-3, with 7 bases that match TRBD1. The CDR3 is 14 amino acids. Germline CDR1 MDHEN, CDR2 SYDVKM. The junction had 6 bases not matched to a gene; V was cut back by 6 bases and J by 3 bases. CDR3 region: CASSHDRATDTQYF. CDR3 nucleotide sequence: TGTGCCAGCAGCCACGACAGGGCGACAGATACGCAGTATTTT.

This clonotype came up a few times. The rearrangement uses TRBV5-1 and TRBJ2-2; TRBD2 is a possible D gene (5 bases). CDR3 size: 13 residues. Trimming removed 5 bases from V and 5 bases from J, with 10 bases in between. Per the germline V gene, CDR1 is SGHRS and CDR2 is YFSETQ. In nucleotides, the CDR3 is TGCGCCAGCAGTGTTACGGGAACCGGGGAGCTGTTTTTT. Translation gives CASSVTGTGELFF.

The V call is TRBV4-1, the J call TRBJ1-5; D remains unclear. V was trimmed by 5 bases and J by 4 bases, leaving 18 bases between them. The CDR3 spans 16 residues. The germline CDR1 and CDR2 sequences are MGHRA and YSYEKL. The CDR3 loop is CASSKVEGPRNQPQHF. The DNA for the CDR3 is TGCGCCAGCAGCAAAGTGGAGGGCCCTAGAAATCAGCCCCAGCATTTT.

There are many counts of this clonotype. The chain uses TRBV12-3 or TRBV12-4 and TRBJ2-1; 7 bases map to TRBD1. V shed 5 bases and J 7 bases; nucleotides not matched to a gene: 5. The CDR3 loop spans 13 amino acids. Here the CDR3 reads CASSPLTGNEQFF. The CDR3 region has the DNA TGTGCCAGCAGTCCCCTGACAGGGAATGAGCAGTTCTTC.

This clonotype has at least ten counts. The chain combines TRBV20-1 with TRBJ2-5, with 9 bases that match TRBD2. Looked up from germline, CDR1 is DFQATT and CDR2 is SNEGSKA (reference sequence). The CDR3 sequence is 15 residues long. V gave up 1 base and J gave up 5 bases; unmatched junction bases: 8. CDR3 residues: CSARGGSGGGETQYF. The CDR3 nucleotides are TGCAGTGCTAGAGGCGGTAGCGGGGGCGGTGAGACCCAGTACTTC.

The chain carries TRBV5-6 and TRBJ2-7; 7 bases line up with TRBD1. This CDR3 has 15 amino acids. The germline V gene encodes CDR1 SGHDT and CDR2 YYEEEE. Germline trimming cut 1 base from V and 9 bases from J; bases unmatched to any gene: 13. Written as DNA, the CDR3 is TGTGCCAGCAGCTTGCCAGGGGTAGGGGGCGTACGGCAGTACTTC. Amino acid sequence: CASSLPGVGGVRQYF.

About this clonotype itself: A much larger clone differs by one base, so this may be a read error. The chain links TRBV18 to TRBJ2-7; 7 nucleotides line up with TRBD1. Trimming took 2 bases from V and 1 from J; bases not matched to a gene: 5. The CDR3 runs 15 residues. Germline CDR1 and CDR2: KGHSH and LQKENI. Here the CDR3 DNA reads TGTGCCAGCTCACCAGGCCGGGACAGTTCCTACGAGCAGTACTTC. It translates to CASSPGRDSSYEQYF.

The V and J genes are TRBV9 and TRBJ1-3; D uncertain. Trimming pared 0 bases from V and 7 bases from J, leaving 11 bases between. Germline assignment: CDR1 SGDLS and CDR2 YYNGEE. CDR3 length: 14 residues. CDR3 in amino acids: CASSVDKLENTIYF. The DNA of the CDR3 is TGTGCCAGCAGCGTAGACAAACTCGAGAACACCATATATTTT. The full variable domain, in which reference TRBV9 and TRBJ1-3 provide the parts outside the CDR3, is DSGVTQTPKHLITATGQRVTLRCSPRSGDLSVYWYQQSLDQGLQFLIQYYNGEERAKGNILERFSAQQFPDLHSELNLSSLELGDSALYFCASSVDKLENTIYFGEGSWLTVV.

In this sample, this clonotype turned up a few times. This chain uses TRBV6-1 with TRBJ2-7, with a possible D match to TRBD2 (6 bases). CDR1 and CDR2 from the germline V gene are MNHNS and SASEGT. The CDR3 covers 12 residues. V lost 5 bases, J lost 5 bases, and 10 bases lay in between. CDR3 region: CASSPGLHEQYF. The CDR3 coding sequence is TGTGCCAGCAGTCCGGGACTCCACGAGCAGTACTTC.

This clonotype was counted only a few times. This sequence joins TRBV10-3 and TRBJ2-1, with D tentatively TRBD2 (7 bases). Germline-derived CDR1 and CDR2 are ENHRY and SYGVKD. With 6 bases removed from V and 8 bases from J, the gap between germline ends came to 20 bases. The CDR3 runs 15 residues. The CDR3 DNA reads as TGTGCCATCAGGTGTAACAGGGAGGGGTGCGATGAGCAGTTCTTC. This translates into CAIRCNREGCDEQFF.

This clonotype came up many times. This chain links TRBV2 with TRBJ1-4, with 7 positions matching TRBD1. Per germline, CDR1 SNHLY and CDR2 FYNNEI. There are 15 residues in the CDR3. V dropped 6 bases and J dropped 6; count of bases not matched to a gene: 10. The CDR3 DNA reads TGTGCCAGCAGGCTCTCGAGGACAGGCGATGAAAAACTGTTTTTT. It codes for CASRLSRTGDEKLFF. Based on the CDR3 plus reference TRBV2 and TRBJ1-4, the full variable domain is EPEVTQTPSHQVTQMGQEVILRCVPISNHLYFYWYRQILGQKVEFLVSFYNNEISEKSEIFDDQFSVERPDGSNFTLKIRSTKLEDSAMYFCASRLSRTGDEKLFFGSGTQLSVL.

The chain carries TRBV2 and TRBJ2-1; 10 nucleotides line up with TRBD1. Germline CDR1 and CDR2: SNHLY and FYNNEI. CDR3 length equals 15 residues. Germline trimming cut 6 bases from V and 7 bases from J; bases unmatched to any gene: 9. For the CDR3, the DNA is TGTGCCAGCAGCCGGACAGGGGGAACCGGGAATGAGCAGTTCTTC. As protein: CASSRTGGTGNEQFF.

V and J are TRBV28 and TRBJ1-2; maybe TRBD1 (6 bases). Germline V lookup: CDR1 MDHEN, CDR2 SYDVKM. Between the trimmed V and J ends, which lost 8 bases and 4 bases, there was a span of 23 bases. The length of the CDR3 is 16 residues. In DNA, the CDR3 is TGTGCCAGCGCCCCCGGCGGGGGGCGTTCGGGCTATGGCTACACCTTC. Amino acids: CASAPGGGRSGYGYTF.

Ten or more counts support this clonotype. The chain has TRBV20-1 and TRBJ2-5; maybe TRBD2 (6 bases). CDR1 is DFQATT and CDR2 is SNEGSKA in the germline V gene (reference sequence). Trimming cost V 6 bases and J 2 bases, with 16 bases left between them. The CDR3 length is 14 residues. This chain's CDR3 is CSARYPTSQETQYF. In DNA, the CDR3 is TGCAGTGCCAGATACCCGACTAGTCAAGAGACCCAGTACTTC.

This clonotype showed up just a few times. The CDR3 nucleotides are TGTGCCAGTAGTATAGGGGGGGGTTTGTATATTAATCAGCCCCAGCATTTT. Amino acids: CASSIGGGLYINQPQHF. The chain recombines TRBV19 with TRBJ1-5; a weak D match, TRBD1 (5 bases). Trimming cost V 1 base and J 4 bases, with 17 bases left between them. CDR3 length: 17 amino acids. Germline assignment: CDR1 LNHDA and CDR2 SQIVND (reference sequence).

This clonotype was picked up many times. This CDR3 reads CASSSNGVREKLFF. CDR3 in DNA: TGTGCCAGCAGTTCCAACGGGGTGAGAGAAAAACTGTTTTTT. The chain combines TRBV27 with TRBJ1-4; D is unresolved. Trimming removed 4 bases from V and 8 bases from J, with 14 bases in between. The CDR3 loop spans 14 amino acids. Germline V gives CDR1 MNHEY, CDR2 SMNVEV (reference sequence).

This clonotype was picked up a small number of times. The chain links TRBV7-3 to TRBJ2-1; D is ambiguous. Germline V gene sequence: CDR1 SGHTA, CDR2 FQGTGA. Between the trimmed V and J ends, which lost 2 bases and 5 bases, there was a span of 16 bases. The CDR3 is made up of 16 amino acids. DNA of the CDR3: TGTGCCAGCAGCTTAGCCGAGACCTCCGTGGACAATGAGCAGTTCTTC. Protein: CASSLAETSVDNEQFF.

This clonotype was detected many times. The chain uses TRBV10-1 and TRBJ1-1; TRBD1 agrees at 7 bases. The CDR3 extends over 14 amino acids. V lost 6 bases and J lost 4; bases outside the gene matches: 8. The germline gives CDR1 WNHNN, CDR2 SYGVQD (reference sequence). CDR3 nucleotide sequence: TGCGCCAGCAGCCCGGGACAGTCGAGCACTGAAGCTTTCTTT. Its protein is CASSPGQSSTEAFF.

A few counts support this clonotype. The chain has TRBV20-1 and TRBJ2-3; the D is unclear. Germline CDR1 is DFQATT and CDR2 is SNEGSKA (reference sequence). CDR3 length: 15 amino acids. With 0 bases removed from V and 0 bases from J, the gap between germline ends came to 10 bases. CDR3: CSARDRTISTDTQYF. In DNA, the CDR3 is TGCAGTGCTAGAGATAGAACAATCAGCACAGATACGCAGTATTTT.

This clonotype has just a few counts. This chain uses TRBV11-2 with TRBJ1-1; the D gene is possibly TRBD1 (5 bases). Germline loops: CDR1 SGHAT, CDR2 FQNNGV. V was pared by 1 base and J by 0 bases, with 12 bases between. The length of the CDR3 is 16 residues. CDR3 coding DNA: TGTGCCAGCAGCTTAGTCGGACGGGGGATGAACACTGAAGCTTTCTTT. Protein: CASSLVGRGMNTEAFF.

This clonotype appeared a few times. The chain carries TRBV6-1 and TRBJ1-5; D gene unclear. CDR1 and CDR2 from the germline V gene are MNHNS and SASEGT. Between the trimmed V and J ends, which lost 6 bases and 9 bases, there was a span of 12 bases. This CDR3 is built from 12 residues. The CDR3 DNA follows: TGTGCCAGCAGATCCCCGGGTGGGCCCCAGCATTTT. Translating gives CASRSPGGPQHF.

The rearrangement links TRBV20-1 to TRBJ2-5, with a possible D match to TRBD2 (6 bases). This CDR3 comprises 13 residues. Per the germline V gene, CDR1 is DFQATT and CDR2 is SNEGSKA (reference sequence). The V end lost 6 bases, the J end lost 5 bases, and 16 bases lay between the germline ends. CDR3 residues: CSAPGLTRETQYF. The CDR3 DNA follows: TGCAGTGCCCCGGGACTCACTCGGGAGACCCAGTACTTC.

The chain recombines TRBV7-2 with TRBJ2-7, with 7 bases matching TRBD1. CDR1 is SGHTA, CDR2 FQGNSA, per germline. The CDR3 runs to 14 residues. With 4 bases clipped from V and 0 bases from J, the junction kept 3 bases outside the gene matches. DNA of the CDR3: TGTGCCAGCAGCTACTGGGACAGCTCCTACGAGCAGTACTTC. Translating gives CASSYWDSSYEQYF.

This clonotype occurred many times. The chain couples TRBV20-1 to TRBJ2-3, with a possible D match to TRBD2 (6 bases). Germline values: CDR1 DFQATT, CDR2 SNEGSKA (reference sequence). The V end lost 1 base, the J end lost 3 bases, and 8 bases lay between the germline ends. This CDR3 is built from 13 residues. The CDR3 protein is CSARAAGTDTQYF. CDR3 nucleotide sequence: TGCAGTGCTAGAGCGGCGGGGACAGATACGCAGTATTTT.

This clonotype was counted a few times. The rearrangement links TRBV12-3 or TRBV12-4 to TRBJ1-6, with 10 nucleotides matching TRBD1. The CDR3 has 16 amino acids. V lost 6 bases, J lost 10 bases, and 12 bases stayed unmatched. The CDR3, as DNA: TGTGCCAGCAGGGCGGGACAGGGGCTAGTTTGGTCACCCCTCCACTTT. It yields the protein CASRAGQGLVWSPLHF.

This chain uses TRBV12-3 or TRBV12-4 with TRBJ1-2; 7 positions agree with TRBD1. V lost 5 bases to trimming and J lost 10 bases; unmatched junction nucleotides: 4. This CDR3 comprises 11 residues. Here the CDR3 reads CASSQTGFYTF. CDR3 sequence (DNA): TGTGCCAGCAGTCAGACAGGGTTCTACACCTTC.

The J gene is TRBJ2-1, the V gene TRBV10-3; D not certain. The CDR3 spans 16 residues. The V and J ends lost 4 bases and 5 bases respectively, with 18 bases between them. The germline CDR1 and CDR2 sequences are ENHRY and SYGVKD. CDR3 loop: CAISVLDNIFHNEQFF. The CDR3 DNA is TGTGCCATCAGTGTCCTAGATAATATCTTCCACAATGAGCAGTTCTTC.